Shown below are 20 T cell receptor beta chains from a single sample sequenced in a study of pediatric ulcerative colitis (dated by TCRdb to between 2018 and 2021). During colonoscopy, one to two rectal pinch biopsies were obtained for research purposes. Receptor libraries were prepared by the immunoSEQ multiplex PCR assay. What TCRdb holds here is the immuneACCESS table cut down to in-frame rearrangements. Part of the clones is not present; checked against another copy, under half of the missing clones reflect an unresolved V gene, and the others are unexplained. In this sample the table shows about 15,000 clones, 74% of which occur a single time. The ten largest clones represent roughly 3.2% of the sample. Material: gut tissue. Receptor source: a girl aged 5-17 years with moderate ulcerative colitis.

In its sample, this clone was seen a few times. The V gene is TRBV4-1, the J gene TRBJ1-5, with D possibly being TRBD1 (5 bases). The length of the CDR3 is 16 residues. V was trimmed by 0 bases and J by 2 bases, leaving 11 bases between them. Germline V gives CDR1 MGHRA, CDR2 YSYEKL. The CDR3: CASSQEVGQRNQPQHF. In nucleotides, the CDR3 is TGCGCCAGCAGCCAAGAAGTGGGGCAGCGCAATCAGCCCCAGCATTTT.

The chain recombines TRBV5-1 with TRBJ2-1; possible D gene TRBD2, 6 bases. This CDR3 spans 15 amino acids. The germline V gene encodes CDR1 SGHRS and CDR2 YFSETQ. The V gene lost 3 bases and the J gene lost 2 bases, with 12 bases spanning the gap. This CDR3 reads CASSSPTGAYNEQFF. For the CDR3, the DNA is TGCGCCAGCAGCTCACCCACGGGGGCCTACAATGAGCAGTTCTTC. The full variable domain, with the rest looked up from reference TRBV5-1 and TRBJ2-1, is KAGVTQTPRYLIKTRGQQVTLSCSPISGHRSVSWYQQTPGQGLQFLFEYFSETQRNKGNFPGRFSGRQFSNSRSEMNVSTLELGDSALYLCASSSPTGAYNEQFFGPGTRLTVL.

This chain joins TRBV6-6 and TRBJ1-1; 9 bases are a match to TRBD1. V lost 2 bases to trimming and J lost 0 bases; unmatched junction nucleotides: 4. The CDR3 length is 16 residues. The germline V gene has CDR1 MNHNY and CDR2 SVGAGI (reference sequence). The CDR3 DNA reads as TGTGCCAGCAGTTACCCGGGACAGGGATTGAACACTGAAGCTTTCTTT. Residues: CASSYPGQGLNTEAFF.

The chain recombines TRBV2 with TRBJ2-5, with D possibly called TRBD1 or TRBD2 (6 bases each). Germline CDR1 and CDR2: SNHLY and FYNNEI. The V end lost 3 bases, the J end lost 2 bases, and 16 bases lay between the germline ends. The CDR3 totals 16 residues. The CDR3 spells CASSDNGGPSQETQYF. CDR3 in DNA: TGTGCCAGCAGTGACAACGGGGGCCCATCGCAAGAGACCCAGTACTTC.

DNA of the CDR3: TGTGCCAGCTCACCACCGGGGGACAGTTCTGGCCGCTTGAAAGAGACCCAGTACTTC. The encoded protein is CASSPPGDSSGRLKETQYF. This chain joins TRBV18 and TRBJ2-5, with 7 nucleotides matching TRBD1. Per the germline V gene, CDR1 is KGHSH and CDR2 is LQKENI. The junction had 16 bases not matched to a gene; V was cut back by 0 bases and J by 3 bases. The CDR3 length is 19 residues.

The rearrangement links TRBV10-2 to TRBJ2-5; D remains ambiguous. The closer fit of TRBJ2-7 to the DNA end suggests the J call may be wrong. The length of the CDR3 is 12 residues. Germline loops: CDR1 WSHSY, CDR2 SAAADI. The CDR3 DNA sequence: TGCGCCAGCAGTGAGTCCCGGTACGAGCAGTACTTC. It codes for CASSESRYEQYF.

This clone was seen only a few times. This chain links TRBV5-1 with TRBJ2-7, with D perhaps matching TRBD1 (6 bases). This CDR3 has 14 residues. The ends were cut back, 1 base at V and 6 bases at J, with 14 bases in the middle. In germline, CDR1 is SGHRS, CDR2 YFSETQ. The CDR3 coding sequence is TGCGCCAGCAGCTTGCAGGGGCGCCTCGGCGAGCAGTACTTC. Amino acid sequence: CASSLQGRLGEQYF. The entire variable domain, with the rest obtained from reference TRBV5-1 and TRBJ2-7, is as follows: KAGVTQTPRYLIKTRGQQVTLSCSPISGHRSVSWYQQTPGQGLQFLFEYFSETQRNKGNFPGRFSGRQFSNSRSEMNVSTLELGDSALYLCASSLQGRLGEQYFGPGTRLTVT.

V and J are TRBV11-2 and TRBJ2-1; TRBD2 aligns across 9 bases. This CDR3 has 15 residues. The J segment lost 4 bases and the V segment lost 5 bases, leaving 6 bases of the junction unmatched. The germline V gene encodes CDR1 SGHAT and CDR2 FQNNGV. This CDR3 reads CASSGERGVYNEQFF. DNA of the CDR3: TGTGCCAGCAGCGGCGAGCGGGGGGTTTACAATGAGCAGTTCTTC.

This chain uses TRBV5-6 with TRBJ2-7; no definite D call. Germline loops: CDR1 SGHDT, CDR2 YYEEEE. V lost 0 bases, J lost 12 bases, and 13 bases lay in between. The CDR3 covers 12 residues. The CDR3 reads CASSLDPRERYF. The CDR3 nucleotides read TGTGCCAGCAGCTTGGACCCTAGGGAAAGGTACTTC.

The CDR3 sequence is CASSKDGLNYGYTF. The CDR3 nucleotides are TGCGCCAGCAGCAAGGACGGACTTAACTATGGCTACACCTTC. V and J are TRBV5-1 and TRBJ1-2; D is ambiguous. Between the trimmed V and J ends, which lost 4 bases and 1 base, there was a span of 11 bases. The CDR3 has 14 residues. Germline loops: CDR1 SGHRS, CDR2 YFSETQ. Together with reference TRBV5-1 and TRBJ1-2, the CDR3 gives the full variable domain: KAGVTQTPRYLIKTRGQQVTLSCSPISGHRSVSWYQQTPGQGLQFLFEYFSETQRNKGNFPGRFSGRQFSNSRSEMNVSTLELGDSALYLCASSKDGLNYGYTFGSGTRLTVV.

The chain recombines TRBV6-1 with TRBJ2-1, with D possibly being TRBD2 (5 bases). Between the trimmed V and J ends, which lost 4 bases and 6 bases, there was a span of 16 bases. The germline gives CDR1 MNHNS, CDR2 SASEGT. The CDR3 is 15 residues long. The CDR3 sequence is CASSAKRDGLNEQFF. The DNA for the CDR3 is TGTGCCAGCAGTGCGAAACGGGATGGTCTCAATGAGCAGTTCTTC.

The V call is TRBV7-2, the J call TRBJ2-6; possible D gene TRBD1, 6 bases. The germline V gene encodes CDR1 SGHTA and CDR2 FQGNSA. The length of the CDR3 is 16 residues. V was cut by 5 bases and J by 0 bases, with 11 bases left in between. CDR3 residues: CASSRTGSSGANVLTF. The CDR3 DNA reads TGTGCCAGCAGCCGAACAGGGTCCTCTGGGGCCAACGTCCTGACTTTC.

V is TRBV27 and J is TRBJ2-7, with 14 positions matching TRBD2. Trimming removed 4 bases from V and 2 bases from J; junction bases left unmatched: 4. The germline V gene has CDR1 MNHEY and CDR2 SMNVEV (reference sequence). CDR3 length: 16 amino acids. CDR3 residues: CASSSKGLAGAYEQYF. DNA for the CDR3: TGTGCCAGCAGTTCCAAGGGACTAGCGGGGGCCTACGAGCAGTACTTC.

This clone was detected only a few times. V usage is TRBV27 and J usage is TRBJ2-7, with D hard to call. The germline V gene encodes CDR1 MNHEY and CDR2 SMNVEV (reference sequence). This CDR3 is built from 13 residues. Trimming removed 0 bases at V and 3 bases at J, with 6 bases between. The CDR3 DNA sequence: TGTGCCAGCAGTTTATCTAACGGCTACGAGCAGTACTTC. Its protein is CASSLSNGYEQYF.

The CDR3 here is CTGGGEAGYTF. CDR3 nucleotides: TGCACGGGAGGGGGCGAGGCTGGCTACACCTTC. The chain carries TRBV20-1 and TRBJ1-2, with TRBD1 identical over 7 bases. CDR3 length equals 11 residues. The germline V gene encodes CDR1 DFQATT and CDR2 SNEGSKA (reference sequence).

This rearrangement joins TRBV7-2 to TRBJ1-6, with a possible D match to TRBD1 (5 bases). The CDR3 spans 15 residues. Trimming removed 2 bases at V and 9 bases at J, with 14 bases between. CDR1 and CDR2 (germline): SGHTA, FQGNSA. CDR3 loop: CASSLRAGQASPLHF. The CDR3 DNA is TGTGCCAGCAGCTTAAGGGCAGGGCAGGCTTCACCCCTCCACTTT.

This chain joins TRBV4-1 and TRBJ1-1, with D hard to call. This CDR3 contains 16 residues. The germline gives CDR1 MGHRA, CDR2 YSYEKL. V was pared by 0 bases and J by 4 bases, with 15 bases between. CDR3 amino acids: CASSQDGLGGGTEAFF. CDR3 nucleotide sequence: TGCGCCAGCAGCCAAGATGGCCTGGGAGGAGGCACTGAAGCTTTCTTT.

This rearrangement joins TRBV13 to TRBJ1-1, with D maybe TRBD1 (5 bases). The CDR3 is 14 residues long. V dropped 10 bases and J dropped 4 bases, with 19 bases sitting between them. Germline CDR1 and CDR2: PRHDT and FYEKMQ (reference sequence). CDR3 DNA: TGTGCCACTACCCTCAGGGCTAAAGGCACTGAAGCTTTCTTT. This encodes CATTLRAKGTEAFF. Full variable domain (outside the CDR3, taken from reference TRBV13 and TRBJ1-1): AAGVIQSPRHLIKEKRETATLKCYPIPRHDTVYWYQQGPGQDPQFLISFYEKMQSDKGSIPDRFSAQQFSDYHSELNMSSLELGDSALYFCATTLRAKGTEAFFGQGTRLTVV.

The chain joins TRBV5-1 to TRBJ2-1; TRBD1 agrees at 7 bases. CDR1 is SGHRS and CDR2 is YFSETQ in the germline V gene. The V gene end was trimmed by 0 bases and the J gene end by 4 bases; junction bases not matched to a gene: 4. The CDR3 sequence is 15 residues long. CDR3 region: CASSLAGTVYNEQFF. CDR3 DNA: TGCGCCAGCAGCTTGGCCGGGACAGTTTACAATGAGCAGTTCTTC.

CDR3 protein: CASSLGQTSSYEQYF. The DNA for the CDR3 is TGCGCCAGCAGCTTGGGACAAACCTCCTCCTACGAGCAGTACTTC. V is TRBV5-1 and J is TRBJ2-7; D gene unclear. The CDR3 length is 15 residues. The germline CDR1 and CDR2 sequences are SGHRS and YFSETQ. V was shortened by 0 bases and J by 0 bases, with 10 bases between the two germline ends.